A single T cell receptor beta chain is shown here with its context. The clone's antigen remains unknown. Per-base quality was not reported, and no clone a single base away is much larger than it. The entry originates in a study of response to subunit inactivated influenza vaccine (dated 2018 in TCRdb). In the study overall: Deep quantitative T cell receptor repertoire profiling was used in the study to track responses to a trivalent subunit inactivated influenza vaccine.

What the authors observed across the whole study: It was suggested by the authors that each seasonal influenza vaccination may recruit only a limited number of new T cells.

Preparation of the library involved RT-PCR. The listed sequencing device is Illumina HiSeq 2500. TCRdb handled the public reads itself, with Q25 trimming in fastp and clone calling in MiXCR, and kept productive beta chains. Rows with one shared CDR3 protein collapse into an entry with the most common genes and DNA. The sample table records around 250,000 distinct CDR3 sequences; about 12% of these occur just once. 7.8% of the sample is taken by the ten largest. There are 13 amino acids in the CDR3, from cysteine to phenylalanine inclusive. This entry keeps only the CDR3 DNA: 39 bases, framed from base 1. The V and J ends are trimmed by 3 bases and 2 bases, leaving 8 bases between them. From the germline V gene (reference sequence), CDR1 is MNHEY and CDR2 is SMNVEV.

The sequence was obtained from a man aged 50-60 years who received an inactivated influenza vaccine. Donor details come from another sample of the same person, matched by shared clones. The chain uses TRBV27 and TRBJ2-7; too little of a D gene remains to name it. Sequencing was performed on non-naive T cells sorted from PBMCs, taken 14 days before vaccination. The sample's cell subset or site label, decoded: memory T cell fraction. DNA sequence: TGTGCCAGCAGTTTGGCCCCGACCTACGAGCAGTACTTC. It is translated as CASSLAPTYEQYF.